The 24 T cell receptor beta chains presented below share a single source sample, sequenced in a study of cytomegalovirus exposure and HLA in healthy donors. PCR was performed using 60 Vbeta and 13 Jbeta primers. The repertoire was sequenced with immunoSEQ multiplex PCR; TCRdb's copy has only in-frame clones and lacks some. This repertoire shows roughly 130,000 clones, roughly 88% found once; its top ten account for approximately 1.7%. Sequences were obtained from PBMCs. The source is a boy aged 5-17 years in good health and CMV-seronegative.

This chain joins TRBV10-3 and TRBJ2-7; 8 bases agree with TRBD1. The junction had 6 bases not matched to a gene; V was cut back by 4 bases and J by 4 bases. Germline CDR1 is ENHRY and CDR2 is SYGVKD. This CDR3 has 14 amino acids. CDR3 DNA: TGTGCCATCAGTGGGACAGGGACTCGGTACGAGCAGTACTTC. Translated: CAISGTGTRYEQYF.

The chain combines TRBV6-5 with TRBJ2-1; the match to TRBD2 covers 7 bases. The CDR3 sequence is 15 residues long. The trim removed 4 bases at V and 4 bases at J, leaving 7 bases unmatched. The V gene's germline CDR1 is MNHEY and CDR2 SVGAGI. CDR3 sequence (DNA): TGTGCCAGCAGTTCGCCTAGCGGACCGTACAATGAGCAGTTCTTC. Translating gives CASSSPSGPYNEQFF.

V gene TRBV15 combines with J gene TRBJ2-2; TRBD2 might be the D (6 bases). Germline CDR1 is LNHNV and CDR2 is YYDKDF (reference sequence). V lost 4 bases and J 1 base, leaving 10 bases between the germline ends. The CDR3 totals 15 residues. The CDR3 sequence: CATSKRLENTGELFF. In DNA form, the CDR3 reads TGTGCCACCAGCAAACGACTAGAGAACACCGGGGAGCTGTTTTTT.

The rearrangement uses TRBV7-2 and TRBJ2-1; 7 nucleotides align to TRBD1. Looked up from germline, CDR1 is SGHTA and CDR2 is FQGNSA. The length of the CDR3 is 14 residues. V gave up 8 bases and J gave up 4 bases; unmatched junction bases: 8. In nucleotides, the CDR3 is TGTGCCAGCGGGGGATACAGGGGATACAATGAGCAGTTCTTC. It is translated as CASGGYRGYNEQFF.

The J gene is TRBJ1-1, the V gene TRBV29-1; no reliable D call. The ends were cut back, 4 bases at V and 2 bases at J, with 5 bases in the middle. The CDR3 has 11 residues. Germline CDR1 SQVTM, CDR2 ANQGSEA. CDR3 region: CSVGLNTEAFF. The CDR3 region has the DNA TGCAGCGTTGGACTAAACACTGAAGCTTTCTTT.

This rearrangement joins TRBV9 to TRBJ1-6; D is ambiguous. The CDR3 covers 14 residues. CDR1 is SGDLS, CDR2 YYNGEE, per germline. V lost 4 bases, J lost 11 bases, and 16 bases lay in between. The CDR3 DNA follows: TGTGCCAGCAGCTACAGAACCGAACGAGCACCCCTCCACTTT. This encodes CASSYRTERAPLHF.

This chain connects TRBV27 to TRBJ2-1; 9 positions agree with TRBD2. The germline CDR1 and CDR2 sequences are MNHEY and SMNVEV (reference sequence). Unmatched junction bases numbered 15, after V lost 6 bases and J lost 9 bases. CDR3 size: 16 residues. The CDR3 protein is CASRSLLAGTQSEQFF. The CDR3 DNA follows: TGTGCCAGCAGATCCCTCCTAGCGGGGACTCAGAGTGAGCAGTTCTTC.

V and J are TRBV7-2 and TRBJ1-6; D unresolved. Trimming pared 2 bases from V and 2 bases from J, leaving 7 bases between. Germline V lookup: CDR1 SGHTA, CDR2 FQGNSA. This CDR3 has 15 amino acids. CDR3 sequence (DNA): TGTGCCAGCAGCTTATCCGGGACCTATAATTCACCCCTCCACTTT. Translating it yields CASSLSGTYNSPLHF.

The chain combines TRBV29-1 with TRBJ2-3, with 9 positions matching TRBD2. With V trimmed by 0 bases and J by 1 base, 5 bases remained unmatched. Germline V gives CDR1 SQVTM, CDR2 ANQGSEA. CDR3 length: 16 amino acids. CDR3 DNA sequence: TGCAGCGTTGAAGATCAAGCGGGAGGCCGCACAGATACGCAGTATTTT. Protein sequence: CSVEDQAGGRTDTQYF.

The gene calls are TRBV19 and TRBJ2-5; tentatively, D is TRBD2 (6 bases). The V gene lost 1 base and the J gene lost 4 bases, with 13 bases spanning the gap. The CDR3 is 15 amino acids. The germline gives CDR1 LNHDA, CDR2 SQIVND (reference sequence). In DNA, the CDR3 is TGTGCCAGTAGTATAGTCGCCTTGGAGGGAGAGACCCAGTACTTC. Protein sequence: CASSIVALEGETQYF.

The chain has TRBV7-8 and TRBJ2-7, with 8 positions matching TRBD2. The germline CDR1 and CDR2 sequences are SGHVS and FQNEAQ. CDR3 length: 13 residues. J gave up 6 bases and V 6 bases, and 7 bases lay outside the gene matches. DNA of the CDR3: TGTGCCAGCAGTCGGGCGGGGGGCGGCGAGCAGTACTTC. It yields the protein CASSRAGGGEQYF.

The genes are TRBV7-2 and TRBJ2-1; 9 positions agree with TRBD2. This CDR3 is built from 13 residues. Germline CDR1 SGHTA, CDR2 FQGNSA. Germline trimming cut 3 bases from V and 8 bases from J; bases unmatched to any gene: 2. CDR3 in DNA: TGTGCCAGCAGCTTCAAGCGGGGGGATGAGCAGTTCTTC. Its protein product is CASSFKRGDEQFF.

As for this clone: Germline and junction disagree at one end, which may indicate a read error. This rearrangement joins TRBV27 to TRBJ2-1; TRBD1 agrees at 9 bases. CDR3 length: 13 residues. Germline lookup yields CDR1 MNHEY and CDR2 SMNVEV (reference sequence). This CDR3 reads CASSSTGGGVGVF. DNA of the CDR3: TGTGCCAGCAGTTCAACAGGGGGCGGGGTTGGTGTCTTC.

This sequence joins TRBV30 and TRBJ1-1; maybe TRBD1 (6 bases). Germline V lookup: CDR1 GTSNPN, CDR2 SVGIG (reference sequence). With 0 bases removed from V and 1 base from J, the gap between germline ends came to 12 bases. This CDR3 comprises 15 residues. The DNA for the CDR3 is TGTGCCTGGAGTGTACGAGTAGGGGGGAACACTGAAGCTTTCTTT. It yields the protein CAWSVRVGGNTEAFF.

The chain is built from TRBV14 and TRBJ1-2; D gene uncertain. Germline V gene lookup returns CDR1 SGHDN and CDR2 FVKESK. The CDR3 contains 12 residues. Trimming removed 0 bases at V and 6 bases at J, with 5 bases between. This CDR3 reads CASSQDRNGYTF. Here the CDR3 DNA reads TGTGCCAGCAGCCAAGACAGAAATGGCTACACCTTC. Together with reference TRBV14 and TRBJ1-2, the CDR3 gives the full variable domain: EAGVTQFPSHSVIEKGQTVTLRCDPISGHDNLYWYRRVMGKEIKFLLHFVKESKQDESGMPNNRFLAERTGGTYSTLKVQPAELEDSGVYFCASSQDRNGYTFGSGTRLTVV.

The count of this clone is one. V is TRBV15 and J is TRBJ2-1; D is unclear. CDR1 LNHNV and CDR2 YYDKDF come from the germline V gene (reference sequence). CDR3 length equals 13 residues. V was cut by 0 bases and J by 7 bases, with 7 bases left in between. The CDR3 bases are TGTGCCACCAGCAGAGATCGTGAGAATGAGCAGTTCTTC. This encodes CATSRDRENEQFF.

The chain recombines TRBV7-9 with TRBJ2-3; maybe TRBD2 (5 bases). Germline loops: CDR1 SEHNR, CDR2 FQNEAQ (reference sequence). This CDR3 spans 13 amino acids. The germline V and J ends were trimmed by 4 bases and 4 bases, with 9 bases remaining between them. In DNA form, the CDR3 reads TGTGCCAGCAGCTGGACTTCGGCAGATACGCAGTATTTT. Protein sequence: CASSWTSADTQYF.

A single count supports this clone. V gene TRBV5-1 combines with J gene TRBJ2-3; 7 nucleotides line up with TRBD2. The V and J ends lost 1 base and 0 bases, in that order; junction bases with no gene match: 17. This CDR3 spans 20 amino acids. Germline CDR1 reads SGHRS; CDR2 reads YFSETQ. The CDR3: CASSLREGLQPFPSTDTQYF. The CDR3 nucleotides are TGCGCCAGCAGCTTGAGGGAGGGACTTCAGCCGTTTCCTAGCACAGATACGCAGTATTTT.

The V and J genes are TRBV5-1 and TRBJ2-7; 12 nucleotides agree with TRBD2. The CDR3 length is 17 residues. J gave up 1 base and V 4 bases, and 9 bases lay outside the gene matches. The V gene's germline CDR1 is SGHRS and CDR2 YFSETQ. CDR3 in amino acids: CASSPQTSGSPSYEQYF. CDR3 DNA sequence: TGCGCCAGCAGCCCTCAGACTAGCGGGAGTCCATCCTACGAGCAGTACTTC.

DNA for the CDR3: TGTGCCAGCAGCTTTGAGACTAGCGGGTATGGGACCCAGTACTTC. Its translation: CASSFETSGYGTQYF. This chain uses TRBV7-9 with TRBJ2-5; TRBD2 matches at 10 bases. Unmatched junction bases numbered 8, after V lost 3 bases and J lost 7 bases. CDR3 length equals 15 residues. Germline V gene lookup returns CDR1 SEHNR and CDR2 FQNEAQ (reference sequence). Combining the CDR3 with reference TRBV7-9 and TRBJ2-5 gives the whole variable domain DTGVSQNPRHKITKRGQNVTFRCDPISEHNRLYWYRQTLGQGPEFLTYFQNEAQLEKSRLLSDRFSAERPKGSFSTLEIQRTEQGDSAMYLCASSFETSGYGTQYFGPGTRLLVL.

J is TRBJ1-4 and V is TRBV6-1, with D perhaps TRBD1 (6 bases). Germline values: CDR1 MNHNS, CDR2 SASEGT. The CDR3 covers 14 residues. The ends were cut back, 6 bases at V and 7 bases at J, with 15 bases in the middle. The CDR3 region is CASRDWGRPEKLFF. The CDR3 DNA is TGTGCCAGCAGAGATTGGGGGCGGCCTGAAAAACTGTTTTTT.

The DNA for the CDR3 is TGCGCCAGCAGCCAAGAAGGGGGTCAAGAGACCCAGTACTTC. Translated: CASSQEGGQETQYF. This rearrangement joins TRBV4-3 to TRBJ2-5, with D possibly TRBD1 on 6 matching bases. The CDR3 runs to 14 residues. V lost 0 bases and J 2 bases, leaving 7 bases between the germline ends. Germline CDR1 and CDR2: LGHNA and YSLEER.

The V gene is TRBV2, the J gene TRBJ1-4; D possibly corresponds to TRBD1 (5 bases). V lost 2 bases and J 8 bases, leaving 15 bases between the germline ends. CDR1 and CDR2 from the germline V gene are SNHLY and FYNNEI. The CDR3 has 15 amino acids. CDR3 loop: CASSESGAPGEKLFF. The CDR3 bases are TGTGCCAGCAGTGAAAGCGGGGCACCCGGGGAAAAACTGTTTTTT.

The V call is TRBV29-1, the J call TRBJ1-1, with D tentatively TRBD1 (6 bases). The CDR3 loop spans 14 amino acids. Trimming removed 4 bases from V and 1 base from J, with 13 bases in between. CDR1 is SQVTM and CDR2 is ANQGSEA in the germline V gene. This CDR3 reads CSVGDSDRNTEAFF. DNA of the CDR3: TGCAGCGTTGGAGACTCGGACAGGAACACTGAAGCTTTCTTT.